Included here is one TCR beta chain sequence, with context. Its target is not known. The CDR3 is 17 amino acids. V was pared by 4 bases and J by 5 bases, with 27 bases between. Germline values: CDR1 GTSNPN, CDR2 SVGIG (reference sequence). Produced via immunoSEQ multiplex PCR; TCRdb's table is partial and in-frame only. The sample includes around 80,000 clones, around 86% of them seen just once. The data stem from a study of OX40 agonist ivuxolimab in advanced cancers. Study-level information: The patients received agonistic anti-OX40 (CD134) antibody ivuxolimab. Previous treatment with anti-PD-1, anti-PD-L1 or anti-CTLA-4 therapy was allowed; roughly 40% had received some. Patients assigned to dose escalation were diagnosed with hepatocellular carcinoma, melanoma, renal cell or head and neck cancer.

Study-level results: At 0.1 to 3.0 mg/kg, CD4+ and CD8+ blood T cells expanded clonally by week 6.

The clonotype was recovered from an adult with an advanced solid tumor such as melanoma, head and neck, liver or kidney cancer. This sample comprised CD4+ or CD8+ T cells sorted from blood, obtained in a trial of the OX40 agonist ivuxolimab. The chain employs TRBV30 and TRBJ2-7; the D call may be TRBD1 or TRBD2 (5 bases each). Written as DNA, the CDR3 is TGTGCCTGGACCTCCCAATGGGGGACCCATTATAACAACGAGCAGTACTTC. It encodes CAWTSQWGTHYNNEQYF.